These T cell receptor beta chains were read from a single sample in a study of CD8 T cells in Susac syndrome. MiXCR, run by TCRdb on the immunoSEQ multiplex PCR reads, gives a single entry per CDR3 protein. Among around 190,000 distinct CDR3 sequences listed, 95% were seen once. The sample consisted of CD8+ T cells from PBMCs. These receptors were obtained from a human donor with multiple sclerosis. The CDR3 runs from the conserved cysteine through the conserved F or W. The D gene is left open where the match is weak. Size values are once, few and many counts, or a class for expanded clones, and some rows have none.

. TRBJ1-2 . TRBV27 TGTGCCACGGCGGACAACAACTATGGCTACACCTTC CATADNNYGYTF
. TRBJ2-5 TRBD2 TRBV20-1 TGCAGTGCTAGAGATTCGGAGCGGGGGCGGCGCGAGACCCAGTACTTC CSARDSERGRRETQYF
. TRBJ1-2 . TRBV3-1 TGTGCCAGCAGCCAAGGGACAACCAACTATGGCTACACCTTC CASSQGTTNYGYTF
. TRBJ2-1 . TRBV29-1 TGCAGCGTGGGACGGGCAGGTTCTGAGCAGTTCTTC CSVGRAGSEQFF
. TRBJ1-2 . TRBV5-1 TGCGCCAGCAGCCCCACCGGACTCTCGGTGGACTATGGCTACACCTTC CASSPTGLSVDYGYTF
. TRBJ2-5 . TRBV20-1 TGCAGTGCTAGAGATTTGACGGGGCTGGTGCCAGAGACCCAGTACTTC CSARDLTGLVPETQYF
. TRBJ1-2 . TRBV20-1 TGCAGTGCTAGAGTTCCCGCAGGGCCGGACGGCTATGGCTACACCTTC CSARVPAGPDGYGYTF
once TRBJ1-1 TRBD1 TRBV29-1 TGCAGCGTTGGACAGGGGTTTGAAGCTTTCTTT CSVGQGFEAFF
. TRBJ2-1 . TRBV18 TGTGCCAGCTCACCACGGGGGCCCGATGAGCAGTTCTTC CASSPRGPDEQFF
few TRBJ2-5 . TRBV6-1 TGTGCCAGCAGTCTAGGAGGAATCCAGTACTTC CASSLGGIQYF